This paragraph reports one T cell receptor (beta chain). Its antigen is not identified. This specimen belongs to a study of vaccination effects on CD4 cells after COVID-19. Overall study results and limits: Late in the post-vaccination period, infection-induced and vaccine-induced clones underwent marked clonal contraction.

Sequencing was performed with immunoSEQ multiplex PCR; in TCRdb, only in-frame clones are kept and a portion is missing. The profile covers 25,000 to 35,000 clones, with approximately 71% appearing a single time and approximately 10% taken by the ten largest. V was clipped by 3 bases and J by 1 base; unmatched bases: 11. The CDR3 totals 19 residues. Germline V gene lookup returns CDR1 MGHRA and CDR2 YSYEKL. With the ViraFEST assay, the study expanded antigen-specific CD4+ T cells using viral peptide pools, then sequenced them. Subsequent to 10 days of culture, CD4+ T cells were isolated. Every participant took two doses of the BNT162b2 or mRNA-1273 vaccine. IL-2 at approximately 9.7 IU/ml and peptides at around 10 ug/ml were added to cultured PBMC, a few million per well. Half-medium replacement with IL-2 medium occurred on days 3 and 7.

This specimen consisted of CD4+ T cells from PBMCs cultured with HCoV-NL63 spike peptides, obtained after COVID-19 vaccination. The clonotype comes from a human donor who received a COVID-19 vaccine. The chain is built from TRBV4-1 and TRBJ2-6; 8 positions match TRBD1. The CDR3 protein is CASSHQSGRGQSGANVLTF. DNA for the CDR3: TGCGCCAGCAGCCATCAATCAGGCAGGGGGCAGTCTGGGGCCAACGTCCTGACTTTC.